The 27 T cell receptor beta chains listed next were all sequenced from one sample in a study of T cells in Graves' hyperthyroidism and ophthalmopathy. What was amplified from RNA transcripts were TCR beta CDR3 regions. TCR CDR3 regions were first amplified by RT-PCR with HTBI primers. One entry per CDR3 protein results from TCRdb running MiXCR on the multiplex PCR reads. The sample contains 250,000 to 300,000 distinct CDR3 sequences, 13% of which appear only once. Material for sequencing was blood. All receptors come from a young woman with Graves' hyperthyroidism that later progressed to Graves' ophthalmopathy.

This clonotype appeared many times. The rearrangement joins TRBV10-3 to TRBJ1-5; D is unresolved. Trimming cost V 3 bases and J 1 base, with 4 bases left between them. Germline V gene lookup returns CDR1 ENHRY and CDR2 SYGVKD. The CDR3 runs to 13 residues. The CDR3 is CAISDGSNQPQHF. CDR3 DNA sequence: TGTGCCATCAGTGACGGCAGCAATCAGCCCCAGCATTTT.

Only a few counts were recorded for this clonotype. V and J are TRBV4-2 and TRBJ2-7, with TRBD2 identical over 11 bases. The CDR3 length is 15 residues. The germline V gene encodes CDR1 LGHNA and CDR2 YNFKEQ. J was trimmed by 2 bases and V by 4 bases; bases with no gene match: 4. The CDR3 DNA reads as TGTGCCAGCAGCCCAACTAGCGGGAGTGCCTACGAGCAGTACTTC. Protein product: CASSPTSGSAYEQYF.

On this clonotype: One base away lies a much larger clone, so this may be a sequencing read error. V is TRBV7-2 and J is TRBJ2-3; 9 positions agree with TRBD2. This CDR3 has 15 residues. Per the germline V gene, CDR1 is SGHTA and CDR2 is FQGNSA. The CDR3 loop reads CASTQVTSGADTQCF. CDR3 nucleotides: TGTGCCAGCACCCAAGTGACTAGCGGCGCAGATACGCAGTGTTTT.

This clonotype was seen a handful of times. The rearrangement links TRBV4-3 to TRBJ2-1, with 7 positions matching TRBD2. The length of the CDR3 is 15 residues. Trimming removed 0 bases from V and 6 bases from J; junction bases left unmatched: 5. Germline values: CDR1 LGHNA, CDR2 YSLEER. For the CDR3, the DNA is TGCGCCAGCAGCCAAGATTGGCGGGAGTTCAATGAGCAGTTCTTC. Protein sequence: CASSQDWREFNEQFF.

A note on this clonotype: Given a much more abundant clone one base away, this may be a read error. The genes are TRBV27 and TRBJ2-3; TRBD2 matches at 11 bases. The length of the CDR3 is 16 residues. Trimming took 6 bases from V and 7 from J; bases not matched to a gene: 12. The germline V gene has CDR1 MNHEY and CDR2 SMNVEV (reference sequence). The CDR3 here is CASSKGLAGRKNTQYF. CDR3 in DNA: TGTGCCAGCAGCAAAGGACTAGCGGGCCGTAAGAATACGCAGTATTTT.

This clonotype came up a few times. A much larger clone differs by one base, so this may be a read error. The rearrangement links TRBV7-2 to TRBJ1-1, with D possibly TRBD1 on 6 matching bases. CDR1 is SGHTA and CDR2 is FQGNSA in the germline V gene. The CDR3 spans 11 residues. The CDR3 DNA follows: TGTGCCGGCAGCCTTACACAGGGCCTAGTCTTT. Translated: CAGSLTQGLVF. Full variable domain (rest looked up from reference TRBV7-2 and TRBJ1-1): GAGVSQSPSNKVTEKGKDVELRCDPISGHTALYWYRQSLGQGLEFLIYFQGNSAPDKSGLPSDRFSAERTGGSVSTLTIQRTQQEDSAVYLCAGSLTQGLVFGQGTRLTVV.

This clonotype was counted ten times or more. The chain combines TRBV12-3 or TRBV12-4 with TRBJ2-7; D gene unclear. The CDR3 runs to 13 residues. Trimming took 6 bases from V and 7 from J, leaving 16 bases between them. The CDR3 sequence is CASSRTPTWEQYF. In DNA form, the CDR3 reads TGTGCCAGCAGCCGAACCCCTACTTGGGAGCAGTACTTC.

In its sample, this clonotype was seen a few times. V and J are TRBV29-1 and TRBJ2-2, with 8 bases matching TRBD2. The germline V gene encodes CDR1 SQVTM and CDR2 ANQGSEA. The ends lost 5 bases at V and 3 bases at J; junction bases unmatched: 11. This CDR3 has 16 amino acids. This CDR3 is CSVSLGLAGYTGELFF. CDR3 nucleotides: TGCAGCGTTAGTCTGGGGCTAGCGGGCTACACCGGGGAGCTGTTTTTT.

The chain has TRBV6-1 and TRBJ2-3; the D gene is possibly TRBD2 (5 bases). Trimming left V 6 bases short and J 0 bases short, with 13 bases between. The germline CDR1 and CDR2 sequences are MNHNS and SASEGT. The CDR3 consists of 15 residues. The CDR3 is CASRLQRSSTDTQYF. In DNA, the CDR3 is TGTGCCAGCAGACTCCAGCGGTCTAGCACAGATACGCAGTATTTT.

This rearrangement joins TRBV20-1 to TRBJ2-1; D uncertain. This CDR3 has 11 amino acids. V was shortened by 5 bases and J by 7 bases, with 9 bases between the two germline ends. Germline assignment: CDR1 DFQATT and CDR2 SNEGSKA (reference sequence). This CDR3 reads CSAGLLNEQFF. The CDR3 DNA follows: TGCAGTGCTGGGCTACTAAATGAGCAGTTCTTC.

This clonotype occurred a few times. The chain combines TRBV19 with TRBJ2-5; no firm D call. V shed 2 bases and J shed 1 base, with 17 bases lying between them. The V gene's germline CDR1 is LNHDA and CDR2 SQIVND (reference sequence). CDR3 length: 17 residues. CDR3 loop: CASSINIGGFVQETQYF. In DNA, the CDR3 is TGTGCCAGTAGTATAAATATTGGTGGATTTGTCCAAGAGACCCAGTACTTC.

This chain connects TRBV6-1 to TRBJ2-3; 10 nucleotides align to TRBD2. The CDR3 spans 15 residues. The V segment lost 6 bases and the J segment 9 bases; nucleotides outside the gene matches: 12. Germline V gene sequence: CDR1 MNHNS, CDR2 SASEGT. CDR3 loop: CASSDQREGPRTQYF. The CDR3 nucleotides are TGTGCCAGCAGCGATCAGCGGGAGGGCCCTCGAACGCAGTATTTT.

The genes are TRBV25-1 and TRBJ2-7, with 8 nucleotides matching TRBD1. Per germline, CDR1 MGHDK and CDR2 SYGVNS. The CDR3 covers 13 residues. After removal of 8 bases from V and 6 bases from J, the junction contained 9 bases not matched to a gene. The CDR3 spells CASCDRGRGEQYF. The CDR3 region has the DNA TGTGCCAGCTGCGACAGGGGAAGAGGCGAGCAGTACTTC.

This clonotype has at least ten counts. The chain has TRBV28 and TRBJ2-3, with 12 bases fitting TRBD2. The trim removed 6 bases at V and 1 base at J, leaving 8 bases unmatched. This CDR3 comprises 17 residues. The germline V gene encodes CDR1 MDHEN and CDR2 SYDVKM. In nucleotides, the CDR3 is TGTGCCAGCAGCCCTACTAGCGGGAGGTGGGGCACAGATACGCAGTATTTT. It specifies CASSPTSGRWGTDTQYF.

There are many counts of this clonotype. The gene calls are TRBV10-3 and TRBJ1-2; the D gene is possibly TRBD1 (6 bases). CDR1 is ENHRY and CDR2 is SYGVKD in the germline V gene. This CDR3 has 12 residues. Trimming pared 8 bases from V and 5 bases from J, leaving 12 bases between. In DNA form, the CDR3 reads TGTGCCATCGCAGGCGGGACATATGGCTACACCTTC. It codes for CAIAGGTYGYTF.

The sample holds many counts of this clonotype. The chain employs TRBV6-2 or TRBV6-3 and TRBJ2-7; D call uncertain. The CDR3 extends over 13 amino acids. V was cut by 0 bases and J by 1 base, with 4 bases left in between. Germline V CDR1 and CDR2: MNHEY, SVGEGT. CDR3 in amino acids: CASSYSASYEQYF. The DNA for the CDR3 is TGTGCCAGCAGTTACTCCGCTTCCTACGAGCAGTACTTC.

This clonotype was seen ten or more times. This chain's CDR3 is CSARDIGLLMAEAFF. The CDR3 DNA is TGCAGTGCTAGAGATATAGGCCTCTTGATGGCTGAAGCTTTCTTT. This chain connects TRBV20-1 to TRBJ1-1; D gene ambiguous. Trimming took off 0 bases at V and 6 bases at J, with 17 bases between the two ends. From germline, CDR1 is DFQATT and CDR2 SNEGSKA (reference sequence). This CDR3 spans 15 amino acids.

This chain joins TRBV28 and TRBJ1-4; TRBD1 agrees at 7 bases. This CDR3 is 16 amino acids long. With 5 bases clipped from V and 7 bases from J, the junction kept 13 bases outside the gene matches. CDR1 and CDR2 from the germline V gene are MDHEN and SYDVKM. CDR3 DNA sequence: TGTGCCAGCAGTCAAGCGCCTCAAGCAGGGGGTGAAAAACTGTTTTTT. Its translation is CASSQAPQAGGEKLFF.

This clonotype came up many times. The chain combines TRBV11-2 with TRBJ2-1, with D possibly being TRBD2 (6 bases). CDR3 length equals 15 residues. Germline loops: CDR1 SGHAT, CDR2 FQNNGV. Trimming cost V 3 bases and J 0 bases, with 9 bases left between them. CDR3 in DNA: TGTGCCAGCAGCTTGGGGAGGAGCTCCTACAATGAGCAGTTCTTC. Protein sequence: CASSLGRSSYNEQFF.

The chain couples TRBV19 to TRBJ2-1; 11 nucleotides match TRBD1. CDR1 LNHDA and CDR2 SQIVND come from the germline V gene (reference sequence). The length of the CDR3 is 15 residues. V gave up 8 bases and J gave up 8 bases; unmatched junction bases: 11. Written as DNA, the CDR3 is TGTGCCAGTGTCAAGAGGGACAGGGGGATGTATGAGCAGTTCTTC. It yields the protein CASVKRDRGMYEQFF. The entire variable domain, with the rest obtained from reference TRBV19 and TRBJ2-1, is as follows: DGGITQSPKYLFRKEGQNVTLSCEQNLNHDAMYWYRQDPGQGLRLIYYSQIVNDFQKGDIAEGYSVSREKKESFPLTVTSAQKNPTAFYLCASVKRDRGMYEQFFGPGTRLTVL.

This clonotype has just a few counts. One end of the junction varies from germline; a read error may be responsible. The rearrangement links TRBV10-2 to TRBJ2-7; D is unresolved. The germline CDR1 and CDR2 sequences are WSHSY and SAAADI. This CDR3 is built from 12 residues. The CDR3 here is CASSESLYEQYF. The CDR3 DNA reads TGCGCCAGCAGTGAGTCGCTGTACGAGCAATACTTC.

There are many counts of this clonotype. The V call is TRBV20-1, the J call TRBJ1-1; TRBD1 might be the D (6 bases). Germline V gene data show CDR1 as DFQATT and CDR2 as SNEGSKA (reference sequence). The CDR3 contains 14 residues. Trimming took 0 bases from V and 5 from J, leaving 13 bases between them. In DNA, the CDR3 is TGCAGTGCTAGAGATACGGGGGGCAAGACTGAAGCTTTCTTT. Translated: CSARDTGGKTEAFF.

There are many counts of this clonotype. J is TRBJ2-1 and V is TRBV20-1; no firm D call. This CDR3 spans 12 amino acids. Germline-derived CDR1 and CDR2 are DFQATT and SNEGSKA (reference sequence). The V end lost 6 bases, the J end lost 5 bases, and 11 bases lay between the germline ends. The CDR3 here is CSADLEHNEQFF. DNA of the CDR3: TGCAGTGCCGACCTAGAACACAATGAGCAGTTCTTC.

This chain uses TRBV9 with TRBJ2-2; 9 positions match TRBD1. The CDR3 is 16 amino acids. J lost 7 bases, V lost 3 bases, and 10 bases had no gene match. Germline CDR1 SGDLS, CDR2 YYNGEE. The CDR3 DNA reads as TGTGCCAGCAGCGCCCCAAGGACAGGGGACGGCGGGGAGCTGTTTTTT. Its protein is CASSAPRTGDGGELFF.

This clonotype was seen many times. The rearrangement joins TRBV6-1 to TRBJ2-1, with 8 nucleotides matching TRBD1. Germline loops: CDR1 MNHNS, CDR2 SASEGT. The CDR3 runs to 15 residues. With V trimmed by 4 bases and J by 8 bases, 10 bases remained unmatched. The DNA for the CDR3 is TGTGCCAGCAGTGGCGGGACAGGAGGTGGTGATGAGCAGTTCTTC. Its protein product is CASSGGTGGGDEQFF.

This clonotype was observed many times. J is TRBJ2-1 and V is TRBV2, with D maybe TRBD2 (6 bases). The CDR3 has 12 amino acids. Germline V CDR1 and CDR2: SNHLY, FYNNEI. Here the CDR3 DNA reads TGTGGGGGCGGGCGGGAAACCAATGAGCAGTTCTTC. This encodes CGGGRETNEQFF. The full variable domain, with the rest looked up from reference TRBV2 and TRBJ2-1, is EPEVTQTPSHQVTQMGQEVILRCVPISNHLYFYWYRQILGQKVEFLVSFYNNEISEKSEIFDDQFSVERPDGSNFTLKIRSTKLEDSAMYFCGGGRETNEQFFGPGTRLTVL.

Notes on this clonotype: A much larger clone is a single base away; this may be a read error. The chain couples TRBV7-2 to TRBJ2-7; either TRBD1 or TRBD2 may fit D (5 bases each). Germline-derived CDR1 and CDR2 are SGHTA and FQGNSA. CDR3 length: 13 residues. With 5 bases removed from V and 8 bases from J, the gap between germline ends came to 16 bases. The CDR3 nucleotides read TGTGCCAGCAGCCTGGGACGGGGCCAAAAGCAGTACTTC. Translation gives CASSLGRGQKQYF.